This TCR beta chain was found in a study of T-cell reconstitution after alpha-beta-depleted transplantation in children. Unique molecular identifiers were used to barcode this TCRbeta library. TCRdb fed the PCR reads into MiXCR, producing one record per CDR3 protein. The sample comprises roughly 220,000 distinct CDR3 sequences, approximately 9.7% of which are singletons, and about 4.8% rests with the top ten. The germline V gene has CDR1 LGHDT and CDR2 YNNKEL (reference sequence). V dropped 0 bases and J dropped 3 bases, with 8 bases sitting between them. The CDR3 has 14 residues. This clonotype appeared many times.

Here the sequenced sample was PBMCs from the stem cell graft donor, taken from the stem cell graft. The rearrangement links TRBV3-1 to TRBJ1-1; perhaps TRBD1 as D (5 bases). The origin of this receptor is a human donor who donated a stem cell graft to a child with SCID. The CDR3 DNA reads TGTGCCAGCAGCCAAGATTGGGGGGACACTGAAGCTTTCTTT. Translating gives CASSQDWGDTEAFF.